This TCR beta chain was observed in a study of shared T cell receptors in the human thymus. The protocol was immunoSEQ multiplex PCR, while the TCRdb copy is restricted to in-frame clones and leaves out a portion. This table has about 380,000 clones, more than 85% appearing once. CDR3 length: 15 amino acids. Germline assignment: CDR1 SGHDN and CDR2 FVKESK. Unmatched junction bases numbered 9, after V lost 3 bases and J lost 5 bases. This clone was seen only a few times. Sequenced input: thymocytes. The source of this sequence is a human donor. V is TRBV14 and J is TRBJ1-1; TRBD1 aligns across 7 bases. The CDR3 DNA sequence: TGTGCCAGCAGCCAGTGGGACAGTCCAGGGACTGAAGCTTTCTTT. Residues: CASSQWDSPGTEAFF. The full variable domain, in which reference TRBV14 and TRBJ1-1 provide the parts outside the CDR3, is EAGVTQFPSHSVIEKGQTVTLRCDPISGHDNLYWYRRVMGKEIKFLLHFVKESKQDESGMPNNRFLAERTGGTYSTLKVQPAELEDSGVYFCASSQWDSPGTEAFFGQGTRLTVV.